These T cell receptor beta chains were read from a single sample in a study of CXCR3-negative and CXCR3-positive naive CD8 T cells. TCRdb re-called the 5' RACE reads and gives one entry per CDR3 protein, without DNA. The table lists approximately 20,000 distinct CDR3 sequences, with around 18% in the top ten. Material for sequencing was memory CD8+ T cells from blood. The source of these receptors is a human donor in good health. Some clones in this sample may be carry-over from other donors' samples. CDR3s include the opening cysteine and the closing phenylalanine or tryptophan. Each record gives: V gene, J gene, CDR3 length, clone size, CDR3 protein. Clone size is shown for a subset of rows, as once, few, many or a class of expanded clone.

>TRBV6-5|TRBJ2-6|15|large
CASSLQISGANVLTF
>TRBV29-1|TRBJ2-3|16|.
CSATKELARSTDTQYF
>TRBV7-3|TRBJ1-2|15|.
CASSLSPSVDYGYTF
>TRBV9|TRBJ2-7|13|.
CASSWREGLEQYF
>TRBV7-9|TRBJ2-7|16|.
CASSWNPGQGSHEQYF
>TRBV18|TRBJ1-1|14|.
CASSPADSPTEAFF
>TRBV29-1|TRBJ2-7|13|.
CSVDQQGSYEQYF
>TRBV7-6|TRBJ2-7|14|.
CASSLGGGAYEQYF
>TRBV27|TRBJ2-1|14|.
CASRPGTAYNEQFF
>TRBV4-2|TRBJ2-5|16|.
CASSQDRGSGSETQYF
>TRBV7-3|TRBJ1-5|18|.
CASSLRGNGLVGNQPQHF
>TRBV20-1|TRBJ2-2|15|.
CSARPGTSDIGELFF
>TRBV20-1|TRBJ2-7|15|.
CSARPLAGDSYEQYF
>TRBV28|TRBJ1-3|13|.
CATRPGLLNTIYF
>TRBV19|TRBJ2-7|13|.
CASSPAGGNEQYF
>TRBV7-9|TRBJ1-1|19|.
CASSSSFLRTGALPGEAFF
>TRBV7-9|TRBJ2-7|16|.
CASSDFQGTLSYEQYF
>TRBV4-3|TRBJ2-3|16|.
CASSQGTGGRTDTQYF
>TRBV6-5|TRBJ2-7|15|.
CASSPGGYRGYEQYF
>TRBV29-1|TRBJ2-7|15|.
CSVEARGSLTYEQYF